The next 31 T cell receptor beta chains were all read from a single sample in a study of blood T cell repertoires in COVID-19. Produced via immunoSEQ multiplex PCR; TCRdb's table is partial and in-frame only. The sample comprises some 240,000 clones, 75% to 90% of which are singletons, and 2.5% to 4% rests with the top ten. Sequenced: PBMCs or T cells enriched from blood (not recorded which). The source of these receptors is a woman aged 40-49 years who had been exposed to COVID-19.

This sequence joins TRBV19 and TRBJ2-7; 9 bases map to TRBD1. The CDR3 totals 14 residues. Per the germline V gene, CDR1 is LNHDA and CDR2 is SQIVND (reference sequence). V shed 6 bases and J 6 bases; nucleotides not matched to a gene: 9. DNA of the CDR3: TGTGCCAGTAGCTCCTGGACAGGGGTACGCGAGCAGTACTTC. Amino acid sequence: CASSSWTGVREQYF.

The V gene is TRBV7-9, the J gene TRBJ2-3, with TRBD2 as a possible D gene (6 bases). From germline, CDR1 is SEHNR and CDR2 FQNEAQ (reference sequence). V was pared by 3 bases and J by 2 bases, with 9 bases between. CDR3 length: 14 residues. The CDR3 nucleotides are TGTGCCAGCAGCTTTCCGGGGGACACAGATACGCAGTATTTT. This sequence encodes CASSFPGDTDTQYF. Full variable domain (missing parts from reference TRBV7-9 and TRBJ2-3): DTGVSQNPRHKITKRGQNVTFRCDPISEHNRLYWYRQTLGQGPEFLTYFQNEAQLEKSRLLSDRFSAERPKGSFSTLEIQRTEQGDSAMYLCASSFPGDTDTQYFGPGTRLTVL.

This chain links TRBV5-1 with TRBJ1-1, with 7 bases aligning to TRBD1. Germline CDR1 reads SGHRS; CDR2 reads YFSETQ. This CDR3 spans 16 amino acids. V gave up 2 bases and J gave up 0 bases; unmatched junction bases: 7. CDR3 protein: CASSFGRGQLNTEAFF. Written as DNA, the CDR3 is TGCGCCAGCAGCTTCGGCCGGGGACAGTTGAACACTGAAGCTTTCTTT.

The chain employs TRBV5-6 and TRBJ2-1, with TRBD2 matching over 8 bases. Losses at the gene ends were 4 bases for V and 9 bases for J; bases not matched to a gene: 12. Germline loops: CDR1 SGHDT, CDR2 YYEEEE. The CDR3 sequence is 15 residues long. The CDR3: CASSRVGAGAVEQFF. The CDR3 coding sequence is TGTGCCAGCAGCAGAGTGGGAGCGGGAGCAGTTGAGCAGTTCTTC.

V gene TRBV6-5 combines with J gene TRBJ1-6; D may be TRBD1 (5 bases). Germline V lookup: CDR1 MNHEY, CDR2 SVGAGI. Between the trimmed V and J ends, which lost 6 bases and 13 bases, there was a span of 13 bases. This CDR3 has 12 residues. CDR3 protein: CASRRRGGPLHF. In nucleotides, the CDR3 is TGTGCCAGCAGAAGGAGGGGTGGGCCCCTCCACTTT.

The chain has TRBV30 and TRBJ1-3; TRBD1 is a possible D gene (6 bases). This CDR3 contains 15 residues. Trimming left V 0 bases short and J 2 bases short, with 11 bases between. In germline, CDR1 is GTSNPN, CDR2 SVGIG (reference sequence). The CDR3 protein is CAWSVTGTTGNTIYF. The CDR3 nucleotides are TGTGCCTGGAGTGTGACCGGGACAACTGGAAACACCATATATTTT.

The V call is TRBV29-1, the J call TRBJ1-2, with D unresolved. Germline V CDR1 and CDR2: SQVTM, ANQGSEA. Trimming shortened V by 0 bases and J by 2 bases, and 7 bases separated the two germline ends. There are 13 residues in the CDR3. The CDR3 loop is CSVEDGENYGYTF. The DNA of the CDR3 is TGCAGCGTTGAAGACGGAGAAAACTATGGCTACACCTTC.

The V and J genes are TRBV2 and TRBJ1-1, with D possibly being TRBD1 (6 bases). The CDR3 runs to 13 residues. V lost 6 bases and J 5 bases, leaving 13 bases between the germline ends. The V gene's germline CDR1 is SNHLY and CDR2 FYNNEI. The DNA for the CDR3 is TGTGCCAGCAGAGAAACAGGGTTAACTGAAGCTTTCTTT. Its translation: CASRETGLTEAFF.

This CDR3 reads CASSDRDTYNSPLHF. CDR3 bases: TGTGCCAGCAGTGACCGGGACACTTATAATTCACCCCTCCACTTT. The chain couples TRBV6-1 to TRBJ1-6; possibly TRBD1 for D (6 bases). Trimming left V 3 bases short and J 4 bases short, with 10 bases between. CDR3 length: 15 residues. Germline lookup yields CDR1 MNHNS and CDR2 SASEGT.

For the CDR3, the DNA is TGTGCCAGTCAACCATTAGGGGTCCGGACAGGGATCTATGGCTACACCTTC. Encoded protein: CASQPLGVRTGIYGYTF. The chain combines TRBV19 with TRBJ1-2; TRBD1 agrees at 8 bases. This CDR3 has 17 amino acids. With V trimmed by 8 bases and J by 4 bases, 18 bases remained unmatched. From germline, CDR1 is LNHDA and CDR2 SQIVND (reference sequence).

This clone was picked up one time. The chain is built from TRBV24-1 and TRBJ1-5; the D gene is possibly TRBD1 (5 bases). The ends were cut back, 0 bases at V and 9 bases at J, with 11 bases in the middle. Germline V CDR1 and CDR2: KGHDR, SFDVKD. The CDR3 length is 14 residues. CDR3 loop: CATSDLGALGPQHF. The CDR3 DNA follows: TGTGCCACCAGTGATTTGGGGGCCCTGGGGCCCCAGCATTTT.

The V and J genes are TRBV30 and TRBJ1-1, with TRBD1 matching over 8 bases. Germline CDR1 GTSNPN, CDR2 SVGIG (reference sequence). CDR3 length: 15 residues. J was trimmed by 5 bases and V by 5 bases; bases with no gene match: 13. The CDR3 coding sequence is TGTGCCTGGTTTCCGGGACAGGTCCGGCAAACTGAAGCTTTCTTT. This translates into CAWFPGQVRQTEAFF.

This chain joins TRBV13 and TRBJ2-1, with a tentative D call TRBD2 (6 bases). CDR1 PRHDT and CDR2 FYEKMQ come from the germline V gene (reference sequence). CDR3 length: 17 amino acids. Trimming removed 4 bases from V and 0 bases from J, with 16 bases in between. CDR3 loop: CASSSGGGTPSYNEQFF. CDR3 DNA sequence: TGTGCCAGCAGCTCAGGTGGAGGGACTCCCTCCTACAATGAGCAGTTCTTC.

This clone was picked up a small number of times. The V and J genes are TRBV25-1 and TRBJ2-2; possible D gene TRBD2, 6 bases. In germline, CDR1 is MGHDK, CDR2 SYGVNS. The CDR3 sequence is 13 residues long. Trimming shortened V by 5 bases and J by 8 bases, and 12 bases separated the two germline ends. In DNA form, the CDR3 reads TGTGCCAGCAGTTTTAAGGGGACTGGGGAGCTGTTTTTT. It encodes CASSFKGTGELFF.

The chain uses TRBV11-3 and TRBJ2-1; D might be TRBD2 (5 bases). V dropped 2 bases and J dropped 8 bases, with 13 bases sitting between them. Per the germline V gene, CDR1 is SGHNT and CDR2 is YENEEA. This CDR3 has 14 residues. CDR3 protein: CASSLSGIYDEQFF. The CDR3 coding sequence is TGTGCCAGCAGCTTATCCGGGATCTATGATGAGCAGTTCTTC. The full variable domain, rest sourced from reference TRBV11-3 and TRBJ2-1, is EAGVVQSPRYKIIEKKQPVAFWCNPISGHNTLYWYLQNLGQGPELLIRYENEEAVDDSQLPKDRFSAERLKGVDSTLKIQPAELGDSAVYLCASSLSGIYDEQFFGPGTRLTVL.

As to this clone: At one of its ends the junction is not consistent with the germline gene, which may arise from a read error. V is TRBV5-1 and J is TRBJ1-2, with D hard to call. The germline CDR1 and CDR2 sequences are SGHRS and YFSETQ. The CDR3 consists of 13 residues. CDR3 coding DNA: TGTGCCAGCAGCTTCTTATCTAACTATGGCTACACCTTC. Translation: CASSFLSNYGYTF.

The chain recombines TRBV2 with TRBJ1-2; D not certain. V was cut by 6 bases and J by 0 bases, with 11 bases left in between. This CDR3 has 14 residues. Germline V gene data show CDR1 as SNHLY and CDR2 as FYNNEI. This chain's CDR3 is CASSPNTPNYGYTF. The CDR3 DNA follows: TGTGCCAGCAGCCCCAACACCCCTAACTATGGCTACACCTTC.

Comments on this clone: Germline is not matched at one junction end, which may reflect a read error. The V and J genes are TRBV5-1 and TRBJ1-2, with 9 bases aligning to TRBD1. CDR3 length: 15 residues. The germline CDR1 and CDR2 sequences are SGHRS and YFSETQ. The CDR3 is CASSYSGTGNYGYTF. Here the CDR3 DNA reads TGTGCCAGCAGTTATTCTGGGACAGGGAACTATGGCTACACCTTC. The full variable domain, its missing parts supplied by reference TRBV5-1 and TRBJ1-2, is KAGVTQTPRYLIKTRGQQVTLSCSPISGHRSVSWYQQTPGQGLQFLFEYFSETQRNKGNFPGRFSGRQFSNSRSEMNVSTLELGDSALYLCASSYSGTGNYGYTFGSGTRLTVV.

The CDR3 loop is CATTTGTGARYTF. The CDR3 DNA reads TGTGCCACTACAACCGGGACAGGGGCCCGATACACCTTC. The gene calls are TRBV3-1 (or the pseudogene TRBV3-2) and TRBJ1-2; 10 bases match TRBD1. The length of the CDR3 is 13 residues. Germline V gene sequence: CDR1 LGHDT, CDR2 YNNKEL (reference sequence). Trimming at V came to 10 bases and at J to 11 bases, leaving 13 bases not matched to a gene.

The J gene is TRBJ1-2, the V gene TRBV10-3, with TRBD1 identical over 7 bases. CDR1 is ENHRY and CDR2 is SYGVKD in the germline V gene. The CDR3 is made up of 15 amino acids. With 0 bases clipped from V and 4 bases from J, the junction kept 5 bases outside the gene matches. The CDR3 nucleotides are TGTGCCATCAGTGAGTCGACTGCAGGGGGCTATGGCTACACCTTC. Amino acid sequence: CAISESTAGGYGYTF.

This chain connects TRBV18 to TRBJ1-1; D gene uncertain. The germline V and J ends were trimmed by 4 bases and 3 bases, with 12 bases remaining between them. The CDR3 length is 14 residues. CDR1 and CDR2 from the germline V gene are KGHSH and LQKENI. DNA for the CDR3: TGTGCCAGCTCACGACTGGCTCATGACACTGAAGCTTTCTTT. It yields the protein CASSRLAHDTEAFF.

This chain connects TRBV28 to TRBJ1-2, with D tentatively TRBD1 (5 bases). Per germline, CDR1 MDHEN and CDR2 SYDVKM. The CDR3 covers 12 residues. The V and J ends lost 10 bases and 7 bases respectively, with 16 bases between them. For the CDR3, the DNA is TGTGCCATCAAGGGCAGGGACTCTGGCTACACCTTC. Its protein is CAIKGRDSGYTF.

This chain's CDR3 is CASSIPSGDRPYGYTF. The DNA for the CDR3 is TGTGCCAGTAGTATCCCATCTGGTGACAGGCCCTATGGCTACACCTTC. The V call is TRBV19, the J call TRBJ1-2, with D maybe TRBD1 (6 bases). Germline lookup yields CDR1 LNHDA and CDR2 SQIVND (reference sequence). There are 16 residues in the CDR3. Trimming took 3 bases from V and 4 from J, leaving 18 bases between them.

This sequence joins TRBV10-3 and TRBJ2-1; 9 bases are a match to TRBD1. The CDR3 runs 15 residues. J lost 5 bases, V lost 6 bases, and 8 bases had no gene match. In germline, CDR1 is ENHRY, CDR2 SYGVKD. CDR3 sequence: CAIRPTGTGNNEQFF. Written as DNA, the CDR3 is TGTGCCATCAGGCCTACCGGGACAGGGAACAATGAGCAGTTCTTC.

The chain employs TRBV30 and TRBJ1-1; maybe TRBD1 (6 bases). The germline CDR1 and CDR2 sequences are GTSNPN and SVGIG (reference sequence). V gave up 0 bases and J gave up 0 bases, with 11 bases separating them. CDR3 length: 15 residues. CDR3 residues: CAWSVGQNMNTEAFF. DNA for the CDR3: TGTGCCTGGAGTGTCGGACAGAATATGAACACTGAAGCTTTCTTT.

The chain links TRBV6-5 to TRBJ2-3; 10 positions match TRBD2. The CDR3 sequence is 15 residues long. Germline trimming cut 2 bases from V and 9 bases from J; bases unmatched to any gene: 8. The germline V gene has CDR1 MNHEY and CDR2 SVGAGI. CDR3 sequence: CASSYLAGASETQYF. The CDR3 nucleotides read TGTGCCAGCAGTTACCTAGCGGGGGCATCCGAGACGCAGTATTTT.

The chain recombines TRBV3-1 (or the pseudogene TRBV3-2) with TRBJ1-1; possibly TRBD1 for D (6 bases). The CDR3 loop spans 13 amino acids. Trimming removed 2 bases from V and 5 bases from J, with 9 bases in between. Germline V gene sequence: CDR1 LGHDT, CDR2 YNNKEL (reference sequence). CDR3 nucleotides: TGTGCCAGCAGCCAATATCAGGGGACTGAAGCTTTCTTT. Amino acid sequence: CASSQYQGTEAFF.

The V gene is TRBV10-3, the J gene TRBJ1-1, with a tentative D call TRBD1 (6 bases). Trimming left V 2 bases short and J 10 bases short, with 14 bases between. The CDR3 runs 13 residues. The germline V gene encodes CDR1 ENHRY and CDR2 SYGVKD. In nucleotides, the CDR3 is TGTGCCATCAGTGAGCCCACCGGGGGGCGAGCTTTCTTT. Amino acid sequence: CAISEPTGGRAFF.

V and J are TRBV5-6 and TRBJ2-4; 8 bases agree with TRBD1. Germline CDR1 reads SGHDT; CDR2 reads YYEEEE. This CDR3 spans 13 amino acids. Losses at the gene ends were 1 base for V and 6 bases for J; bases not matched to a gene: 0. The CDR3 loop is CASSLTGGNIQYF. CDR3 in DNA: TGTGCCAGCAGCTTGACAGGGGGAAACATTCAGTACTTC. The full variable domain, its missing parts supplied by reference TRBV5-6 and TRBJ2-4, is DAGVTQSPTHLIKTRGQQVTLRCSPKSGHDTVSWYQQALGQGPQFIFQYYEEEERQRGNFPDRFSGHQFPNYSSELNVNALLLGDSALYLCASSLTGGNIQYFGAGTRLSVL.

The gene calls are TRBV28 and TRBJ1-2, with D hard to call. The CDR3 spans 12 residues. Trimming removed 5 bases at V and 4 bases at J, with 8 bases between. The germline V gene encodes CDR1 MDHEN and CDR2 SYDVKM. DNA for the CDR3: TGTGCCAGCAGTGGTGGCCCCTATGGCTACACCTTC. Translated: CASSGGPYGYTF.

The chain has TRBV5-1 and TRBJ1-1, with no clear D. Germline V gene sequence: CDR1 SGHRS, CDR2 YFSETQ. The CDR3 spans 15 residues. V lost 4 bases, J lost 0 bases, and 13 bases lay in between. The CDR3 region is CASSTSGSMNTEAFF. The CDR3 region has the DNA TGCGCCAGCAGCACCTCCGGTTCAATGAACACTGAAGCTTTCTTT.